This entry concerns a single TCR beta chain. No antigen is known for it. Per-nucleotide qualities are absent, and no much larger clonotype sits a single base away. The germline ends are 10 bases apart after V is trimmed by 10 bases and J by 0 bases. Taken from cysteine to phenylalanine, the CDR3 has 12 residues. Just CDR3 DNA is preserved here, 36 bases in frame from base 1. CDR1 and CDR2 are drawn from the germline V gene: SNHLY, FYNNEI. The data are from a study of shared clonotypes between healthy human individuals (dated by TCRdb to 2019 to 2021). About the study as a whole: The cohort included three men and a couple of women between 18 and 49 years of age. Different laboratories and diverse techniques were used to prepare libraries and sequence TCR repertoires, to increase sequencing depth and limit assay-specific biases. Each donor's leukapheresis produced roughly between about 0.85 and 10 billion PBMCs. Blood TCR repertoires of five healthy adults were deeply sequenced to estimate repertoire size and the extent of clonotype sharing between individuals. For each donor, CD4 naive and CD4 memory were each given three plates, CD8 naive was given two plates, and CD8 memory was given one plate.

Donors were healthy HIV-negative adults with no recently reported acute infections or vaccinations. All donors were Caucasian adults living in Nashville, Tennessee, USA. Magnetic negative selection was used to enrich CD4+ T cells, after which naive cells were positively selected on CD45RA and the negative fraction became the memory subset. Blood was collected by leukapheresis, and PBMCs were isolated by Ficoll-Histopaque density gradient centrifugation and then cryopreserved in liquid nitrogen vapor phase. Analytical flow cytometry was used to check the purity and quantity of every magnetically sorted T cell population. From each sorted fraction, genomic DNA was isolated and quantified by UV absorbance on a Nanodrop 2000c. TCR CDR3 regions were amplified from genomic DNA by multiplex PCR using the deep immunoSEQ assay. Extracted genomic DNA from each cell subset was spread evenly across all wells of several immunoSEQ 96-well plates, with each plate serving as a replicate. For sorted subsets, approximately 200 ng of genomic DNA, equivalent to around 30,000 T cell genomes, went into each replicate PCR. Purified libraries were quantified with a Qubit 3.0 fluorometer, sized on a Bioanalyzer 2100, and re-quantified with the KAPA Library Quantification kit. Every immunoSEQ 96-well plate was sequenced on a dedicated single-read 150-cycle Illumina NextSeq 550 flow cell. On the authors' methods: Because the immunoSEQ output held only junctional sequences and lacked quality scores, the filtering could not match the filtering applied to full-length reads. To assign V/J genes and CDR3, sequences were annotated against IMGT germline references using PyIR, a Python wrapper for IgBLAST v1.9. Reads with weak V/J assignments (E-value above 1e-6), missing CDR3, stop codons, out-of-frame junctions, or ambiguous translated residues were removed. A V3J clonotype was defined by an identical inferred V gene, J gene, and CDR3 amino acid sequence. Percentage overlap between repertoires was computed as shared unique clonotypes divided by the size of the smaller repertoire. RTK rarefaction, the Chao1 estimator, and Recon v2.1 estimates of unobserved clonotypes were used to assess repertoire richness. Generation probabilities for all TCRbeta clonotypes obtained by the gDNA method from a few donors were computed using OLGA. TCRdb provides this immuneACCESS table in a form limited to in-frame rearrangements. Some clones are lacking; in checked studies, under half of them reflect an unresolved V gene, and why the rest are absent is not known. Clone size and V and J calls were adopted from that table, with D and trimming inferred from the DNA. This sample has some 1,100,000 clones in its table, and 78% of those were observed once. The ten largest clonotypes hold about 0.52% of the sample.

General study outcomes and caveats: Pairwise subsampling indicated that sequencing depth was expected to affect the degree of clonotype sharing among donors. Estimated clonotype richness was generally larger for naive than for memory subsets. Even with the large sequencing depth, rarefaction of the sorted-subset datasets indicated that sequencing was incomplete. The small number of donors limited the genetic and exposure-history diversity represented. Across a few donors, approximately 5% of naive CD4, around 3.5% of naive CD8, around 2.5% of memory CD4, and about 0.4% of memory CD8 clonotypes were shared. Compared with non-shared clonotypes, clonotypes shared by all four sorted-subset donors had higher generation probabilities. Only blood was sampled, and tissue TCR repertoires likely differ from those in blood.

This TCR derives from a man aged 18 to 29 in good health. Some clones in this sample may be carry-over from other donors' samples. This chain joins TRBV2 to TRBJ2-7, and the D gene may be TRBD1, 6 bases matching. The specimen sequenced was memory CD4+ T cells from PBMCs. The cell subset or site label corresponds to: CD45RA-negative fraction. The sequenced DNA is TGTGCCACCGGGACATTCTCCTACGAGCAGTACTTC. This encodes CATGTFSYEQYF.